This T cell receptor (beta chain) stems from a study of tumor-infiltrating lymphocytes in primary liver carcinoma. Study context: Samples produced roughly 3.65 to 8 million productive TCRbeta reads, comparable across tissue types.

Per the germline V gene, CDR1 is LGHNA and CDR2 is YNFKEQ. CDR3 length: 16 residues. Blood RNA was derived from unsorted whole blood, and germline DNA was extracted too. Total RNA amounting to around 530 ng was the source from which TCR beta cDNA was made with a constant-region primer. Researchers made the TCR beta libraries by running three nested multiplex PCR rounds with slightly modified ARM-PCR. TRBV1-TRBV30 forward primers paired with a C-beta reverse primer were used in the first two PCR rounds, which ran roughly 9 cycles each. TCRdb recomputed calls from the multiplex PCR reads with MiXCR, one row per CDR3 protein. The sample lists nearly 200,000 distinct CDR3 sequences; almost 65% were seen once. As concerns this clonotype: At one end, the junction sequence differs from germline, possibly due to a read error.

The chain combines TRBV4-2 with TRBJ2-1; D may be TRBD1 or TRBD2 (5 bases each). The sequencing sample was made of peripheral blood. The origin of this receptor is a woman between 55 and 75 years old with primary liver carcinoma and hepatitis B virus infection. The CDR3 DNA follows: TGTGCCAACAGCCGCGACGAGGGGAGCTCCCACAATGAGCAGTTCTTC. Translation: CANSRDEGSSHNEQFF.